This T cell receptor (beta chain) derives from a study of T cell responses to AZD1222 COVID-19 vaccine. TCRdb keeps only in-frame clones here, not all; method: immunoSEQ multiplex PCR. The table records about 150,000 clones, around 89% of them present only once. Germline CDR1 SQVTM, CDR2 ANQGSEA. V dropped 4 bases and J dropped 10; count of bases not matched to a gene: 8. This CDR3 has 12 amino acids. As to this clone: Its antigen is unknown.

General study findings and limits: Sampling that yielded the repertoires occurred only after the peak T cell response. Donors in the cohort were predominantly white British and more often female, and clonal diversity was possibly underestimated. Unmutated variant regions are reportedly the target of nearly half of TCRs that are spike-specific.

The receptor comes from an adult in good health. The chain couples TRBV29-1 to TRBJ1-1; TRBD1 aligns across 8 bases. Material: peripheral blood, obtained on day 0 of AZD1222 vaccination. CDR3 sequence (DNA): TGCAGCGTTGCAGTCGGACAGGGTCGAGCTTTCTTT. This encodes CSVAVGQGRAFF.